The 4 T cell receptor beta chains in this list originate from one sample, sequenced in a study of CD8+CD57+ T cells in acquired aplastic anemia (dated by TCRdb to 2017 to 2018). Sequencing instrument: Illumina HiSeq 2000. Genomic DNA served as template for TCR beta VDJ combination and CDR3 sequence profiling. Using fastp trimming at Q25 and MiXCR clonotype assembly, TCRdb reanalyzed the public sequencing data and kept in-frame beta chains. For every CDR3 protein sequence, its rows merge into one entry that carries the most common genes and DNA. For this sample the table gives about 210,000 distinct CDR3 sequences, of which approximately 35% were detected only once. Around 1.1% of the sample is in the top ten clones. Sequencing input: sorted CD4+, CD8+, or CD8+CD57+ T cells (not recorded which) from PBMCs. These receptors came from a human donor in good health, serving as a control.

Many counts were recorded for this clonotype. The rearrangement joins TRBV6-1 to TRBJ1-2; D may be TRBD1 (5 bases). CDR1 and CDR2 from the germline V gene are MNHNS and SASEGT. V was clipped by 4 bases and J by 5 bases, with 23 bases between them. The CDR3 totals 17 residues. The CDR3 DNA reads TGTGCCAGCAGTGGTGCAAGCCAGGGCGGAACGAAGTATGGCTACACCTTC. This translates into CASSGASQGGTKYGYTF.

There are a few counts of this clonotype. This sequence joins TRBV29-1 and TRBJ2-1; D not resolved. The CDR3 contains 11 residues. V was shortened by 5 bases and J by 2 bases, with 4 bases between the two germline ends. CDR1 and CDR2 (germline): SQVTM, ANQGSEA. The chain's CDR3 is CSVIAYNEQFF. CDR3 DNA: TGCAGCGTTATCGCCTACAATGAGCAGTTCTTC.

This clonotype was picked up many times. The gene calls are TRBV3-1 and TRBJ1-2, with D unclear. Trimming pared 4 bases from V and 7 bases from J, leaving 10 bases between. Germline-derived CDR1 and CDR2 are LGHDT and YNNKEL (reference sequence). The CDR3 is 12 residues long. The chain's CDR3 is CASSLVGVGYTF. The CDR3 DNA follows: TGTGCCAGCAGCCTAGTGGGAGTTGGCTACACCTTC.

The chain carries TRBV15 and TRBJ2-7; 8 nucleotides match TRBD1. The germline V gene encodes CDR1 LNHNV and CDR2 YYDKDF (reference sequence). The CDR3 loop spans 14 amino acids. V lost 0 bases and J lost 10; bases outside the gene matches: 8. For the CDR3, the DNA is TGTGCCACCAGCAGAGAGAACAGGGGGGTTTACCAGTACTTC. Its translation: CATSRENRGVYQYF.